This T cell receptor beta chain was obtained from a study of shared T cell receptors in the human thymus. TCRdb keeps only in-frame clones here, not all; method: immunoSEQ multiplex PCR. Of hundreds of thousands of clones in the sample, 80% to 90% are singletons; the top ten hold over 0.008%. Losses at the gene ends were 2 bases for V and 6 bases for J; bases not matched to a gene: 13. This CDR3 region has 18 residues. CDR1 and CDR2 (germline): MDHEN, SYDVKM. These data were also reused for a study on human thymus T cells. As reported in that work: Resections that were taken during corrective heart surgery supplied the thymus tissue. Apparent bias marked the V and J gene usage of thymic and blood repertoires.

The origin of this receptor is a boy less than two years old with a congenital heart defect. The sample taken for sequencing was thymocytes. The chain couples TRBV28 to TRBJ1-5, with 10 bases fitting TRBD1. CDR3 in DNA: TGTGCCAGCAGTTTACGACAACGAAGACAGGGGGCTTTTCAGCCCCAGCATTTT. Translated, it gives CASSLRQRRQGAFQPQHF.